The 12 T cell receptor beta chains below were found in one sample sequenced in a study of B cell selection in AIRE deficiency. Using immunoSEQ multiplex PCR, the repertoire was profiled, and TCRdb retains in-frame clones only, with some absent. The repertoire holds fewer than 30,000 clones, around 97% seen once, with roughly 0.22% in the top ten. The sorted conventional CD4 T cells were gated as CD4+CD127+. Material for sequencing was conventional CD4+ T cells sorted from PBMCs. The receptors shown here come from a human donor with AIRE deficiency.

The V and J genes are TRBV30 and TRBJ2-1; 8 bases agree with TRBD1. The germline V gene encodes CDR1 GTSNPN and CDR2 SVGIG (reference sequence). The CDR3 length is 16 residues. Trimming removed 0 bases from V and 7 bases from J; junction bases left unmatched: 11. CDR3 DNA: TGTGCCTGGAGTGTACAGGGCAGGGGGCGGTTAAATGAGCAGTTCTTC. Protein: CAWSVQGRGRLNEQFF.

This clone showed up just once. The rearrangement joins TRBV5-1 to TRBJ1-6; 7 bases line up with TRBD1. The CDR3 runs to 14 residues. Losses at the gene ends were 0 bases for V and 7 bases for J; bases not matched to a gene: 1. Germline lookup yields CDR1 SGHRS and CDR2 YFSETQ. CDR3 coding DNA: TGCGCCAGCAGCTTGGACAGGGGAAATTCACCCCTCCACTTT. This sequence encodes CASSLDRGNSPLHF.

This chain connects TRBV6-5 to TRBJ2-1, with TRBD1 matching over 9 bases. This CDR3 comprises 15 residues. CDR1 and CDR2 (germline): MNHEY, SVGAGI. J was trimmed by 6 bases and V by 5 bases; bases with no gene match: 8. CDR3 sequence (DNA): TGTGCCAGCAGTGTCGGGACAGGGAATGGCAATGAGCAGTTCTTC. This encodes CASSVGTGNGNEQFF.

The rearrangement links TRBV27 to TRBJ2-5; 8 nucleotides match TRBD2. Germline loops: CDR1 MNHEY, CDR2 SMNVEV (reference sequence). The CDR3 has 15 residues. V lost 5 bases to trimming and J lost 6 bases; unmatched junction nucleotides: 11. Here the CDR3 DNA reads TGTGCCAGCAGTCCCCCGACGGGGGGGGTGAAGACCCAGTACTTC. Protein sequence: CASSPPTGGVKTQYF.

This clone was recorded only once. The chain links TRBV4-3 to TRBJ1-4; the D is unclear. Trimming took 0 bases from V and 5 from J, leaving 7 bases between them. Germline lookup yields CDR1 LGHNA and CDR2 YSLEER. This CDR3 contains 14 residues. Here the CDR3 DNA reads TGCGCCAGCAGCCAAGACTGGTCGAATGAAAAACTGTTTTTT. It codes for CASSQDWSNEKLFF.

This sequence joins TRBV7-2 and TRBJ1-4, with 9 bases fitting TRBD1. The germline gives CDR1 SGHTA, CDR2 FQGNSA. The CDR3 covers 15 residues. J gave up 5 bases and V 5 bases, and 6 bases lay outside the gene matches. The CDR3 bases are TGTGCCAGCAGCAAAGGACAGGGGCTAAATGAAAAACTGTTTTTT. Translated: CASSKGQGLNEKLFF.

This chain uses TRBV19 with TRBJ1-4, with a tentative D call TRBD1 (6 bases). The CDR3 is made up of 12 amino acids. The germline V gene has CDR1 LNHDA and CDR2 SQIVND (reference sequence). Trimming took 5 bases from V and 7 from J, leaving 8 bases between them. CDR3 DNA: TGTGCCAGTAGTGGGGGCTTTGAAAAACTGTTTTTT. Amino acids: CASSGGFEKLFF.

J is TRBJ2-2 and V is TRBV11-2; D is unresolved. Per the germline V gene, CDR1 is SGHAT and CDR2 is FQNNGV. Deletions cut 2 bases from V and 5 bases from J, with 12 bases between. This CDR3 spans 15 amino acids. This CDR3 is CASSLNPMGTGELFF. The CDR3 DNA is TGTGCCAGCAGCTTAAACCCGATGGGGACCGGGGAGCTGTTTTTT. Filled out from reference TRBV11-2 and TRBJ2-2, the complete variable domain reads EAGVAQSPRYKIIEKRQSVAFWCNPISGHATLYWYQQILGQGPKLLIQFQNNGVVDDSQLPKDRFSAERLKGVDSTLKIQPAKLEDSAVYLCASSLNPMGTGELFFGEGSRLTVL.

The CDR3 region has the DNA TGTGCCAGCAGTTTGAGGGGGAGGGACAGGGACTATAATTCACCCCTCCACTTT. It encodes CASSLRGRDRDYNSPLHF. The chain has TRBV27 and TRBJ1-6; 9 nucleotides agree with TRBD1. The CDR3 sequence is 18 residues long. Germline assignment: CDR1 MNHEY and CDR2 SMNVEV (reference sequence). V lost 3 bases, J lost 3 bases, and 9 bases stayed unmatched.

The CDR3 loop is CASSTSGLHTDTQYF. CDR3 coding DNA: TGTGCCAGCAGCACTAGCGGTCTCCACACAGATACGCAGTATTTT. The chain has TRBV6-4 and TRBJ2-3; 8 bases are a match to TRBD2. Germline lookup yields CDR1 MRHNA and CDR2 SNTAGT. This CDR3 contains 15 residues. Trimming at V came to 6 bases and at J to 2 bases, leaving 7 bases not matched to a gene.

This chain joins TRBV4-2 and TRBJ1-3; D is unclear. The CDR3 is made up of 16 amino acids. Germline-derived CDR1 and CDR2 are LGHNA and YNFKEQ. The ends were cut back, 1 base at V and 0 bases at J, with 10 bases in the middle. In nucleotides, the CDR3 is TGTGCCAGCAGCCAAGTTGGCGTGAGCTCTGGAAACACCATATATTTT. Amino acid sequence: CASSQVGVSSGNTIYF.

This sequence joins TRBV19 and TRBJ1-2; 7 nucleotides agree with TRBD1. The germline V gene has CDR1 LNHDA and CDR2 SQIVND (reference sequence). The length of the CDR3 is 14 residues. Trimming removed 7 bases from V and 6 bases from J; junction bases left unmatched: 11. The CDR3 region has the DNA TGTGCCAGTACCCCTGAGGGGGCGCGAGATGGCTACACCTTC. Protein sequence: CASTPEGARDGYTF.